This section outlines one TCR beta chain sequence together with its context. Its matching antigen is unknown. This sample is part of a study of shared clonotypes between healthy human individuals. Broader study findings: Sequencing depth was expected to affect clonotype sharing among donors.

V was clipped by 0 bases and J by 5 bases, with 12 bases between them. CDR3 size: 14 residues. The germline CDR1 and CDR2 sequences are SGDLS and YYNGEE. The naive CD8 population came from CD45RO-negative cells selected for CCR7, without terminally differentiated effector memory CD45RA+ cells. The repertoire was sequenced with immunoSEQ multiplex PCR; TCRdb's copy has only in-frame clones and lacks some. The data hold about 820,000 clones, with roughly 92% observed a single time. The chain combines TRBV9 with TRBJ2-7; tentative D call: TRBD2 (6 bases). The origin of this receptor is a man younger than 45 in good health. The specimen sequenced was naive CD8+ T cells sorted from blood. This CDR3 reads CASSVGPGVDEQYF. The CDR3 DNA reads as TGTGCCAGCAGCGTAGGTCCGGGAGTGGACGAGCAGTACTTC.